These T cell receptor beta chains were read from a single sample in a study of blood T cell repertoires in COVID-19. Profiled with immunoSEQ multiplex PCR; TCRdb holds only in-frame clones, not every one. The data contain about 330,000 clones, about 88% of them seen just once; the ten biggest clones take up 1%. The sample consisted of PBMCs or T cells enriched from blood (not recorded which). Source of these receptors: a woman aged 30 to 39 who had recovered from COVID-19. CDR3s include the opening cysteine and the closing phenylalanine or tryptophan. Fields, in order: D gene, V gene, J gene, clone size, CDR3 protein, CDR3 DNA. A D gene is named only where the DNA matches it firmly. Size is stated for part of the rows, as once, few or many counts, or as a class when the clone is expanded.

D: TRBD1
V: TRBV28
J: TRBJ1-1
size: -
CDR3: CASSFYGQGNTEAFF
DNA: TGTGCCAGCAGTTTTTATGGACAGGGGAACACTGAAGCTTTCTTT

D: TRBD2
V: TRBV24-1
J: TRBJ2-3
size: -
CDR3: CATSDQRGGNTDTQYF
DNA: TGTGCCACCAGTGATCAGCGGGGGGGTAACACAGATACGCAGTATTTT

D: -
V: TRBV21-1
J: TRBJ1-5
size: -
CDR3: CASPKYRGGNQPQHF
DNA: TGTGCCAGCCCCAAATACAGGGGAGGCAATCAGCCCCAGCATTTT

D: TRBD2
V: TRBV3-1/TRBV3-2
J: TRBJ2-1
size: -
CDR3: CASSLYGRGGYNEQFF
DNA: TGTGCCAGCAGCCTGTATGGGCGGGGGGGGTACAATGAGCAGTTCTTC

D: -
V: TRBV5-4
J: TRBJ1-6
size: few
CDR3: CASSLLNSPLHF
DNA: TGTGCCAGCAGCTTGCTAAATTCACCCCTCCACTTT

D: TRBD1
V: TRBV5-4
J: TRBJ1-2
size: -
CDR3: CASSLRDSPNYGYTF
DNA: TGTGCCAGCAGCCTGAGGGACAGCCCTAACTATGGCTACACCTTC

D: -
V: TRBV2
J: TRBJ1-5
size: -
CDR3: CASSETVGNQPQHF
DNA: TGTGCCAGTTCCGAAACAGTGGGCAATCAGCCCCAGCATTTT

D: TRBD1
V: TRBV18
J: TRBJ1-1
size: -
CDR3: CASSPQSRGSDTEAFF
DNA: TGTGCCAGCTCACCGCAATCCAGGGGGAGCGACACTGAAGCTTTCTTT

D: -
V: TRBV5-1
J: TRBJ1-2
size: -
CDR3: CASSLEQMYGYTF
DNA: TGCGCCAGCAGCTTGGAACAGATGTATGGCTACACCTTC

D: -
V: TRBV7-2
J: TRBJ2-3
size: -
CDR3: CASNPRDLTTDTQYF
DNA: TGTGCCAGCAACCCCCGGGATCTCACCACAGATACGCAGTATTTT

D: -
V: TRBV15
J: TRBJ2-7
size: -
CDR3: CATSRGGPESSYEQYF
DNA: TGTGCCACCAGCAGAGGTGGTCCCGAGAGCTCCTACGAGCAGTACTTC

D: TRBD1
V: TRBV5-6
J: TRBJ1-2
size: -
CDR3: CASSLMTGTLPRYTF
DNA: TGTGCCAGCAGCTTAATGACAGGGACCTTGCCTCGTTACACCTTC

D: -
V: TRBV29-1
J: TRBJ1-3
size: -
CDR3: CSVGVAGGGNTIYF
DNA: TGCAGCGTGGGTGTGGCAGGAGGAGGAAACACCATATATTTT

D: TRBD2
V: TRBV27
J: TRBJ2-5
size: -
CDR3: CASSFRTTSGRQETQYF
DNA: TGTGCCAGCAGTTTTCGAACGACTAGCGGGCGCCAAGAGACCCAGTACTTC

D: -
V: TRBV3-1/TRBV3-2
J: TRBJ2-2
size: few
CDR3: CASSFAGSWTGELFF
DNA: TGTGCCAGCAGCTTCGCGGGGAGTTGGACCGGGGAGCTGTTTTTT

D: -
V: TRBV5-8
J: TRBJ2-3
size: -
CDR3: CASSLGQGIGVQYF
DNA: TGTGCCAGCAGCTTGGGTCAGGGGATTGGAGTGCAGTATTTT

D: TRBD1
V: TRBV19
J: TRBJ2-4
size: -
CDR3: CASSRTGSAAKNIQYF
DNA: TGTGCCAGTAGTAGGACAGGGTCCGCAGCCAAAAACATTCAGTACTTC

D: -
V: TRBV27
J: TRBJ1-1
size: -
CDR3: CASSFYMNTEAFF
DNA: TGTGCCAGCAGTTTCTATATGAACACTGAAGCTTTCTTT

D: -
V: TRBV6-9
J: TRBJ1-5
size: once
CDR3: CASPQGTPQPQHF
DNA: TGTGCCAGCCCGCAGGGAACCCCTCAGCCCCAGCATTTT

D: -
V: TRBV30
J: TRBJ1-5
size: -
CDR3: CAWSVGQSNQPQHF
DNA: TGTGCCTGGAGTGTAGGACAGTCCAATCAGCCCCAGCATTTT

D: TRBD1
V: TRBV7-8
J: TRBJ2-2
size: many
CDR3: CASTWGTGNTGELFF
DNA: TGTGCCAGCACCTGGGGGACAGGGAACACCGGGGAGCTGTTTTTT

D: -
V: TRBV11-3
J: TRBJ1-1
size: -
CDR3: CASSRGAGDEAFF
DNA: TGTGCCAGCAGCCGAGGGGCGGGGGATGAAGCTTTCTTT

D: -
V: TRBV21-1
J: TRBJ2-5
size: -
CDR3: CASSKVGQETQYF
DNA: TGTGCCAGCAGCAAAGTCGGTCAAGAGACCCAGTACTTC

D: TRBD2
V: TRBV4-1
J: TRBJ2-5
size: -
CDR3: CASSPNGALAVSGETQYF
DNA: TGCGCCAGCAGCCCAAATGGGGCCCTAGCGGTCTCCGGAGAGACCCAGTACTTC

D: TRBD1
V: TRBV5-1
J: TRBJ2-2
size: many
CDR3: CASSLDRGIRSTGELFF
DNA: TGCGCCAGCAGCTTGGACAGGGGGATTCGGAGCACCGGGGAGCTGTTTTTT

D: TRBD1
V: TRBV7-9
J: TRBJ2-1
size: -
CDR3: CASSLGSRGYYNEQFF
DNA: TGTGCCAGCAGCTTAGGGTCCAGGGGGTATTACAATGAGCAGTTCTTC

D: TRBD1
V: TRBV10-3
J: TRBJ2-7
size: -
CDR3: CAISVQDRGVGQYF
DNA: TGTGCCATCAGTGTTCAGGACAGGGGCGTCGGGCAGTACTTC

D: -
V: TRBV19
J: TRBJ2-7
size: -
CDR3: CASSITPGSHYEQYF
DNA: TGTGCCAGTAGTATAACCCCCGGGTCCCACTACGAGCAGTACTTC

D: TRBD1
V: TRBV6-5
J: TRBJ1-1
size: -
CDR3: CASSYLGQGNTEAFF
DNA: TGTGCCAGCAGTTACTTAGGACAGGGGAACACTGAAGCTTTCTTT

D: -
V: TRBV2
J: TRBJ1-1
size: -
CDR3: CASLVRAPNTEAFF
DNA: TGTGCCAGTTTAGTGAGGGCCCCTAACACTGAAGCTTTCTTT

D: -
V: TRBV5-6
J: TRBJ1-2
size: -
CDR3: CASSRGSGLYGYTF
DNA: TGTGCCAGCAGCCGAGGGTCAGGCCTATATGGCTACACCTTC

D: -
V: TRBV30
J: TRBJ2-7
size: -
CDR3: CAWSDSYEQYF
DNA: TGTGCCTGGAGTGACAGTTACGAGCAGTACTTC

D: TRBD1
V: TRBV28
J: TRBJ1-5
size: -
CDR3: CATPRTGRGNQPQHF
DNA: TGTGCCACCCCCCGGACAGGGCGAGGCAATCAGCCCCAGCATTTT

D: -
V: TRBV19
J: TRBJ1-6
size: once
CDR3: CASSMGGGGSPLHF
DNA: TGTGCCAGTAGTATGGGGGGGGGTGGTTCACCCCTCCACTTT

D: -
V: TRBV25-1
J: TRBJ1-4
size: -
CDR3: CASRTVAGEKLFF
DNA: TGTGCCAGCAGAACAGTGGCGGGAGAAAAACTGTTTTTT

D: -
V: TRBV7-2
J: TRBJ1-5
size: -
CDR3: CASSLAPSFNQPQHF
DNA: TGTGCCAGCAGCTTAGCGCCAAGCTTCAATCAGCCCCAGCATTTT

D: -
V: TRBV7-9
J: TRBJ1-2
size: -
CDR3: CASSSAPGQDGYTF
DNA: TGTGCCAGCAGCTCGGCCCCGGGACAAGATGGCTACACCTTC

D: TRBD1
V: TRBV28
J: TRBJ1-6
size: -
CDR3: CASSWLRTGLNSPLHF
DNA: TGTGCCAGCAGTTGGCTACGGACAGGGTTAAATTCACCCCTCCACTTT

D: -
V: TRBV6-5
J: TRBJ1-5
size: -
CDR3: CASSSYYTGPDQPQHF
DNA: TGTGCCAGCAGTTCGTACTACACAGGGCCGGATCAGCCCCAGCATTTT

D: -
V: TRBV6-2/TRBV6-3
J: TRBJ2-3
size: -
CDR3: CASSYPGPGATDTQYF
DNA: TGTGCCAGCAGTTACCCCGGTCCAGGGGCCACAGATACGCAGTATTTT